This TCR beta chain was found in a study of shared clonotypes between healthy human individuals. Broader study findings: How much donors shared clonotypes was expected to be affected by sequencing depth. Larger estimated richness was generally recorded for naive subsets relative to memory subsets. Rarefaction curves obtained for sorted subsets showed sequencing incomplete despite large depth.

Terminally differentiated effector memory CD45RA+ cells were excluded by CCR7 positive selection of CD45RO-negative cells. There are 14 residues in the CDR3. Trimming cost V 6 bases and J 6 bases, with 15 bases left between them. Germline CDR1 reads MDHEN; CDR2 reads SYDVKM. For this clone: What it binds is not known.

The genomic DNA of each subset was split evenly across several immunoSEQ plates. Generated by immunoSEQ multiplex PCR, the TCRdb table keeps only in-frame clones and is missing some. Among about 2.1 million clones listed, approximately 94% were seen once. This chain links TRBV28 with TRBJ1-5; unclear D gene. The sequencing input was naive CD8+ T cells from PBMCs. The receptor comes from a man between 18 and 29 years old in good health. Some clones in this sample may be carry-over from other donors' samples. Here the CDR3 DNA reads TGTGCCAGCAGGGCCGGTAAGGTGGGTCAGCCCCAGCATTTT. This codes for CASRAGKVGQPQHF.